Sequencing of this T cell receptor (beta chain) was carried out in a study of technical replicates of blood from several donors. Libraries were prepared by immunoSEQ multiplex PCR; TCRdb keeps only in-frame clonotypes and omits some of them. This table holds approximately 100,000 clones, 95% to 96% found once. Of note for this clone: A junction end diverges from the germline sequence, so it may reflect a read error.

The CDR3 is 13 amino acids. CDR1 and CDR2 from the germline V gene are SSHAT and FNYEAQ (reference sequence). The source of this sequence is a human donor in good health. V usage is TRBV7-7 and J usage is TRBJ2-1; D uncertain. Material: T cells isolated from PBMCs. The DNA for the CDR3 is TGTGCTAGCAGCCCAGACTCATACAATGAGCAGTTCTTC. As protein: CASSPDSYNEQFF.